This T cell receptor (beta chain) was captured in a study of blood T cell repertoires in COVID-19. Study as a whole: Acute-phase and convalescent COVID-19 samples originated in the United States, Italy and Spain. Sources were T cells, B-cell-depleted T cells, or PBMCs; the material itself was cDNA or gDNA.

Between the trimmed V and J ends, which lost 5 bases and 5 bases, there was a span of 9 bases. This CDR3 comprises 13 residues. CDR1 and CDR2 (germline): SGHTA, FQGTGA. In the authors' workflow: The authors estimated nucleated cell counts from reference gene primer amplification. Here immunoSEQ multiplex PCR was the method, and the copy in TCRdb shows in-frame clones only, minus some. V, J and clone size derive from that table, while D and trimming were established from the DNA sequence. The sample consists of about 260,000 clones, about 87% of them appearing once. Sample: peripheral blood. The V and J genes are TRBV7-3 and TRBJ2-2; unclear D gene. The TCR sequence derives from a woman aged 45-60 years with acute or convalescent COVID-19. DNA of the CDR3: TGTGCCAGCAGCCCCCAGACAACCGGGGAGCTGTTTTTT. Protein sequence: CASSPQTTGELFF.